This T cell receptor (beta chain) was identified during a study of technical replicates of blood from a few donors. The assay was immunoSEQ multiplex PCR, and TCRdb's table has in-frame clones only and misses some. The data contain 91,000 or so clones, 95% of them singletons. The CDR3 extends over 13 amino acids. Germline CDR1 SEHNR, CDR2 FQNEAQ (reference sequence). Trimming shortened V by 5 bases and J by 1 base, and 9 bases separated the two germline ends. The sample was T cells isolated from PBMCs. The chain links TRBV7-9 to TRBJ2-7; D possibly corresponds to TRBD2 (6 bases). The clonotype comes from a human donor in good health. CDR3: CASSVTSSYEQYF. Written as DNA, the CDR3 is TGTGCCAGCAGCGTGACTAGTTCCTACGAGCAGTACTTC.